This entry features one T cell receptor (beta chain) sequence. Its antigen remains unknown. This entry comes from a study of shared clonotypes between healthy human individuals. For the study at large: Each donor contributed plates that comprised three CD4 naive, three CD4 memory, two CD8 naive and one CD8 memory. Study-level points and caveats: Generally, naive subsets came out with larger estimated richness than memory subsets. All-four-donor shared clonotypes had higher generation probabilities than non-shared clonotypes did.

Original handling: From ImmunoSEQ came sequences covering only the junction and carrying no quality scores, so filtering differed. The method was immunoSEQ multiplex PCR; TCRdb's version includes in-frame clones alone and lacks a portion of them. From that table come the V and J calls and clone size; the DNA was used to work out D and trimming. Among over a million clones listed, 95% to 97% were seen once. The germline gives CDR1 LNHDA, CDR2 SQIVND (reference sequence). The CDR3 totals 11 residues. Trimming stripped 2 bases from V and 8 bases from J, with 6 bases between. The V call is TRBV19, the J call TRBJ1-1, with D uncertain. The sample comprised naive CD4+ T cells sorted from blood. Subset described: CD45RA+ positively selected. The sequence derives from a man between 25 and 39 years old in good health. CDR3 nucleotide sequence: TGTGCCAGTAGTATATCGGGCGAAGCTTTCTTT. It yields the protein CASSISGEAFF.